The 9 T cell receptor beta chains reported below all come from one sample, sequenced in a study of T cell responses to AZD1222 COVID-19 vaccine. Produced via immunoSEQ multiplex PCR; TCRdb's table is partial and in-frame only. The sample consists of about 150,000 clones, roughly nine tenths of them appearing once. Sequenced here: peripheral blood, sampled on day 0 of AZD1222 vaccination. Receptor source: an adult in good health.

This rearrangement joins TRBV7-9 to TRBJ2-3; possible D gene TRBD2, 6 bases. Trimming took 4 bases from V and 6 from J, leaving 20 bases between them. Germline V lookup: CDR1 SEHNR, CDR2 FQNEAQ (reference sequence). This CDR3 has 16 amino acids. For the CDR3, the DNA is TGTGCCAGCAGCTCCTCCGGGGGTAGCACCCCTGATACGCAGTATTTT. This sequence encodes CASSSSGGSTPDTQYF.

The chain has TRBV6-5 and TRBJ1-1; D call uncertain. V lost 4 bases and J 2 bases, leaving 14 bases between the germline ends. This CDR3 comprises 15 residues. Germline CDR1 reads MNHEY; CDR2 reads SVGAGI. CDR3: CASSSPRGPNTEAFF. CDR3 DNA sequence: TGTGCCAGCAGTTCTCCCCGCGGGCCCAACACTGAAGCTTTCTTT.

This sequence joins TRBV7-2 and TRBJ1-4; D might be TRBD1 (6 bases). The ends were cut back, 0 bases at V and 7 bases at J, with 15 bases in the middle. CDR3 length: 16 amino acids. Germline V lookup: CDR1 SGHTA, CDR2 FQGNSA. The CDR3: CASSLALGTGSEKLFF. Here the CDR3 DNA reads TGTGCCAGCAGCTTAGCGCTGGGAACAGGGTCTGAAAAACTGTTTTTT. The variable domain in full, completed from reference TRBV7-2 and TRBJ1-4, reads GAGVSQSPSNKVTEKGKDVELRCDPISGHTALYWYRQSLGQGLEFLIYFQGNSAPDKSGLPSDRFSAERTGGSVSTLTIQRTQQEDSAVYLCASSLALGTGSEKLFFGSGTQLSVL.

Written as DNA, the CDR3 is TGTGCCAGCAGCCTGGGTGATAAGCAGTTCTTC. Translation: CASSLGDKQFF. V is TRBV11-3 and J is TRBJ2-1; no reliable D call. Germline V gives CDR1 SGHNT, CDR2 YENEEA. V shed 5 bases and J shed 11 bases, with 10 bases lying between them. The CDR3 totals 11 residues.

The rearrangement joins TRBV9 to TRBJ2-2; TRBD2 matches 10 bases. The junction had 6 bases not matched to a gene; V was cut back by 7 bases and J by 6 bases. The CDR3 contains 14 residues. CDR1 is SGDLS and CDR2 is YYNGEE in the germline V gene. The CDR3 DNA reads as TGTGCCAGCGCCCTAGCGGGAGAGGCCGGGGAGCTGTTTTTT. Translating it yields CASALAGEAGELFF.

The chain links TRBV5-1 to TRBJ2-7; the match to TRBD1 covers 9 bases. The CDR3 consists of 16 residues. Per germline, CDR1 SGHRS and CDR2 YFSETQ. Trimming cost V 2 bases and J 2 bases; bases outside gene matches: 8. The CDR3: CASSFKGQGRPYEQYF. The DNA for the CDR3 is TGCGCCAGCAGCTTTAAAGGACAGGGGCGCCCCTACGAGCAGTACTTC.

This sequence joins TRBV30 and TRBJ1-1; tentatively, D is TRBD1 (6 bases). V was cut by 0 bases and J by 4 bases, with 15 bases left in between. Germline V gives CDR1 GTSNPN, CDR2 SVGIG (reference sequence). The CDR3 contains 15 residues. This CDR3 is CAWSVRGGRGTEAFF. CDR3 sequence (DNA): TGTGCCTGGAGTGTACGTGGGGGGCGAGGCACTGAAGCTTTCTTT.

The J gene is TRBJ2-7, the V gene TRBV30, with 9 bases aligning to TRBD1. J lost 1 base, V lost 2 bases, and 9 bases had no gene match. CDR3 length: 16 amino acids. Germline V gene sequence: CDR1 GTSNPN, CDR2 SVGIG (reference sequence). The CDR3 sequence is CAWSSIRDRVSYEQYF. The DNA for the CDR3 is TGTGCCTGGAGTTCGATCCGGGACAGGGTGTCCTACGAGCAGTACTTC.

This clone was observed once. The CDR3 coding sequence is TGCGCCAGCAGGAGGAAGGCCCGGGAGACCCAGTACTTC. Residues: CASRRKARETQYF. The genes are TRBV5-1 and TRBJ2-5; D ambiguous. V dropped 5 bases and J dropped 5 bases, with 13 bases sitting between them. This CDR3 is built from 13 residues. CDR1 and CDR2 (germline): SGHRS, YFSETQ.